This T cell receptor (beta chain) was recorded in a study of OX40 agonist ivuxolimab in advanced cancers. Across the study: Ivuxolimab is a fully human IgG2 antibody that activates OX40 (CD134). A male proportion of about 86% was recorded, with mean age approximately 56 years and range about 23 to 80. General study findings and limits: Partial responders dosed at 0.1-3.0 mg/kg displayed clonal expansion ranking among the lowest. Compared with CD4+, CD8+ T cells on average had more expanded clones.

This CDR3 has 18 residues. Germline V gives CDR1 SEHNR, CDR2 FQNEAQ (reference sequence). J gave up 0 bases and V 5 bases, and 12 bases lay outside the gene matches. This clone was observed once. Its antigen is as yet unknown. Assay used: immunoSEQ multiplex PCR; TCRdb lists only in-frame clones, some missing. The table has tens of thousands of clones, roughly 88% seen once. The J gene is TRBJ2-4, the V gene TRBV7-9; 8 positions agree with TRBD2. The clonotype comes from an adult with an advanced solid tumor such as melanoma, head and neck, liver or kidney cancer. The material was CD4+ or CD8+ T cells sorted from blood, obtained in a trial of the OX40 agonist ivuxolimab. The DNA for the CDR3 is TGTGCCAGCAGCCCCCGGCTAGCGGGTTTACTAGCCAAAAACATTCAGTACTTC. Translating gives CASSPRLAGLLAKNIQYF.